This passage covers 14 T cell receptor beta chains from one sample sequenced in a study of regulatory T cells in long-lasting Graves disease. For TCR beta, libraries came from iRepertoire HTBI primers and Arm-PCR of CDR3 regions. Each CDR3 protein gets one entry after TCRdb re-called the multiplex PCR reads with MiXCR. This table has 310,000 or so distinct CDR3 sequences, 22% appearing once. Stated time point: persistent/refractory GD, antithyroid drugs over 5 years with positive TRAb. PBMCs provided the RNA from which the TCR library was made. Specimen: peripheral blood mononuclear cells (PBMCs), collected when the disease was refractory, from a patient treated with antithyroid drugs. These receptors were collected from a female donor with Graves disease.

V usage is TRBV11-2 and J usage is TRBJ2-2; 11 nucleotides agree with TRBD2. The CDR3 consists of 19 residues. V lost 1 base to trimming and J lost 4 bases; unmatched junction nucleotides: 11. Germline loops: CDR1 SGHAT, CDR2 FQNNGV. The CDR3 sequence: CASSLGGATSGTLTGELFF. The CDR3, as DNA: TGTGCCAGCAGCTTAGGAGGAGCGACTAGCGGGACTCTCACCGGGGAGCTGTTTTTT.

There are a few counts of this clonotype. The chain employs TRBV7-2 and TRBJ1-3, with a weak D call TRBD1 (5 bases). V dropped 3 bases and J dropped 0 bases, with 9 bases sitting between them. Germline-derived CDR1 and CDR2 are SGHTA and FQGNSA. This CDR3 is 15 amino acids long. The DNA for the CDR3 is TGTGCCAGCAGCTTTCAGGGCAGCTCTGGAAACACCATATATTTT. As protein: CASSFQGSSGNTIYF.

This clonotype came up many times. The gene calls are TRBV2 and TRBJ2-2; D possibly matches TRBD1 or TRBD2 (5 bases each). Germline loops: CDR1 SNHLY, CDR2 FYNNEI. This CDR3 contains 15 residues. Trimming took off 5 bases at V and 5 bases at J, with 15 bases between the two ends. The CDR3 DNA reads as TGTGCCAGCAGTCCGGGACCAGTTATAACCGGGGAGCTGTTTTTT. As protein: CASSPGPVITGELFF.

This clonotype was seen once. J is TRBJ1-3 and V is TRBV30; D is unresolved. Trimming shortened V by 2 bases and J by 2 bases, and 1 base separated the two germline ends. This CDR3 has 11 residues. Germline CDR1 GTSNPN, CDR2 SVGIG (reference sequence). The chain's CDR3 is CAWSPGNTIYF. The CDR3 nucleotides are TGTGCCTGGAGTCCTGGAAACACCATATATTTT.

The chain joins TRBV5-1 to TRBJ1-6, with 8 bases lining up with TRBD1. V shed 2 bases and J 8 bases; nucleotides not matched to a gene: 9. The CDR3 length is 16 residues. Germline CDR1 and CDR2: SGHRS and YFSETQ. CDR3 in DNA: TGCGCCAGCAGCTTTGCAGGGGGCGGTTTGGATTCACCCCTCCACTTT. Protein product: CASSFAGGGLDSPLHF. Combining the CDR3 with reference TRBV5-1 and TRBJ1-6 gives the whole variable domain KAGVTQTPRYLIKTRGQQVTLSCSPISGHRSVSWYQQTPGQGLQFLFEYFSETQRNKGNFPGRFSGRQFSNSRSEMNVSTLELGDSALYLCASSFAGGGLDSPLHFGNGTRLTVT.

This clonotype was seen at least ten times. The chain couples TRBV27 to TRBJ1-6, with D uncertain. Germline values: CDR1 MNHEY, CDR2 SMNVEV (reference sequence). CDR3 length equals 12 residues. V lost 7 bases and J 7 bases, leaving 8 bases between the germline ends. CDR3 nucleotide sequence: TGTGCCAGCAAGGGTGGAAATTCACCCCTCCACTTT. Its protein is CASKGGNSPLHF.

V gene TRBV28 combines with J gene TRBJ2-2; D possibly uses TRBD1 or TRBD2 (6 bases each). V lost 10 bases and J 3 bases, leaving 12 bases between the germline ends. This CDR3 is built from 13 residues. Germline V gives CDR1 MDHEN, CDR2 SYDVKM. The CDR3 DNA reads TGTGCCACCCGGGGGCCCTACACCGGGGAGCTGTTTTTT. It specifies CATRGPYTGELFF.

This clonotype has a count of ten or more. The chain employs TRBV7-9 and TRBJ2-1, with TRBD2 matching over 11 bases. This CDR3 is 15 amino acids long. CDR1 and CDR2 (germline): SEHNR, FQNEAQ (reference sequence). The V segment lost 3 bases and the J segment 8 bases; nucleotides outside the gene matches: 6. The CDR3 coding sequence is TGTGCCAGCAGCTTCCCCACTAGCGGGAGCGATGAGCAGTTCTTC. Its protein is CASSFPTSGSDEQFF.

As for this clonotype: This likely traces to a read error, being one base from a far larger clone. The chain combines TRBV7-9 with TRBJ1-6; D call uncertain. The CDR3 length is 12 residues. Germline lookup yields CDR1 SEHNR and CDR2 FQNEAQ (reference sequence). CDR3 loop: CAGSMGGSPLHF. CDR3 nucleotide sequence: TGTGCCGGCAGCATGGGTGGGTCACCCCTCCACTTT.

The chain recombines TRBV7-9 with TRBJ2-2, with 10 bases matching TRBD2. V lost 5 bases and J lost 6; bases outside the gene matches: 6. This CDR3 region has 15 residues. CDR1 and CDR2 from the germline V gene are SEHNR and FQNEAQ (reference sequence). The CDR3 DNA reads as TGTGCCAGCAGCATACTCCTAGCGGGAGCCGGGGAGCTGTTTTTT. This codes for CASSILLAGAGELFF.

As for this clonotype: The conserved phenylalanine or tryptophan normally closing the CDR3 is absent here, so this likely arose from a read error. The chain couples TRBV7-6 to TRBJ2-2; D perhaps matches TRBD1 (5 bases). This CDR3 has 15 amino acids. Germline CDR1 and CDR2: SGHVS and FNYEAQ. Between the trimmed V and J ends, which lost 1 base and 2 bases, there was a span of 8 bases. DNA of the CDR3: TGTGCCAGCAGCTTAGAACAGGAAAACACCGGGGAGCTGTTTTCT. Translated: CASSLEQENTGELFS.

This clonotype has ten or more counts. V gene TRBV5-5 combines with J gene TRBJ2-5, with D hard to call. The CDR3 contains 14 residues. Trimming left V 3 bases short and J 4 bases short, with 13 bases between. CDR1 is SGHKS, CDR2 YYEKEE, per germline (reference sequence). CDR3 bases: TGTGCCAGCAGCTATGGACCCGCCAGAGAGACCCAGTACTTC. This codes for CASSYGPARETQYF.

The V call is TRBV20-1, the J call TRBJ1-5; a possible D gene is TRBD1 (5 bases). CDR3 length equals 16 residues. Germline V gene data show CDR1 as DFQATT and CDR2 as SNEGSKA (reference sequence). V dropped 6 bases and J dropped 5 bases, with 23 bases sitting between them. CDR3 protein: CSAKTGTLLSDQPQHF. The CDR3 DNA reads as TGCAGTGCCAAAACCGGGACCCTCCTATCCGATCAGCCCCAGCATTTT.

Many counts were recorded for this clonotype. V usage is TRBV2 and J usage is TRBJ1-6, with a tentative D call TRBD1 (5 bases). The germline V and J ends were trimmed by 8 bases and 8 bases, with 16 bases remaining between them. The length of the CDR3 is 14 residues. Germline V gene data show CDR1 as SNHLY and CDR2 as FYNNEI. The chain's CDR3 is CASRLGRADSPLHF. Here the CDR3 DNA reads TGTGCCAGCCGGTTAGGCAGGGCGGATTCACCCCTCCACTTT.